Sequencing of this TCR beta chain was carried out in a study of identical twins. Study results and caveats: Analyses of zero insertions could, in part, be confounded by invariant MAIT and iNKT cells. Cross-sectional statistical analysis, not tracking of the same donors, underpinned the conclusions.

A single record per CDR3 protein comes from TCRdb applying MiXCR to the 5' RACE reads. The table has under 1 million distinct CDR3 sequences, about 12% seen once. At least ten counts were recorded for this clonotype. The antigen is not known. All donors were healthy Caucasians. CDR1 SGHTA and CDR2 FQGNSA come from the germline V gene. V lost 0 bases, J lost 5 bases, and 7 bases lay in between. This CDR3 has 14 amino acids. These sequences were also reported in another study, on yellow fever vaccine responses in identical twins.

The chain uses TRBV7-2 and TRBJ2-2; D gene ambiguous. This receptor was taken from a woman younger than 30 in good health. Specimen: PBMCs. The CDR3 DNA is TGTGCCAGCAGCTTAGCAGGAACAACCGGGGAGCTGTTTTTT. Amino acid sequence: CASSLAGTTGELFF.